This is a list of T cell receptor beta chains from one sample in a study of graft-versus-host responses after intestinal transplantation. Antigens of these TCRs are unknown. Sequenced by immunoSEQ multiplex PCR; TCRdb stores in-frame clones only, minus some. The sample comprises around 36,000 clones, over 90% of which are singletons, and 0.22% rests with the top ten. The sequences come from unstimulated CD8+ T cells sorted from spleen or lymph node cells, collected before transplant. Receptors were obtained from a human donor who was the organ donor for an intestinal transplant. Both conserved end residues are trimmed from each CDR3.

v_call cdr3_aa
TRBV11-1 ASSLVGGGGETQY
TRBV7-8 ASSTPLEGKSYNEQF
TRBV7-9 ASSLGPGQAYDQPQH
TRBV10-3 AISELGTDTEAF
TRBV30 AWSLGNLYGYT
TRBV15 ATRDRRKNIQY
TRBV5-6 ASSLVRGEETQY
TRBV5-5 ASSLGGSTEAF
TRBV28 ASRDFYEQF
TRBV13 ASSLDSGELF
TRBV29-1 SAEDRGRGTEAF
TRBV4-1 ASSQEGSDTQY
TRBV6-5 ASSTSRTGDYEQY
TRBV4-3 ASSRIGTEQETQY
TRBV6-6 ASSYPTGGPGELF
TRBV25-1 ASSGFLAGADEQF
TRBV11-2 ASSLGRGGYEQY
TRBV7-9 ASSQEVQGLDEKLF
TRBV10-3 AISESWPLAGSQF
TRBV19 ASSIAGTGNTEAF
TRBV25-1 ASSDREETQY
TRBV5-1 ASSLELAGTDTQY
TRBV18 ASSSGTGEETQY
TRBV25-1 ASSEPNRGARGTQY
TRBV5-1 ASSLNPGVNTEAF
TRBV5-4 ASSLDSSYNEQF
TRBV30 AWSETGTWADTQY
TRBV19 ASSLTSGGANTQY
TRBV27 ASSRGPTNEQF
TRBV19 ASTPGDLGGSDTQY
TRBV18 ASSGTTNYGYT
TRBV4-1 ASSQSDPDPGRII
TRBV19 ASTTTGFIPTEAF
TRBV28 ASSPYTSTGSYEQY
TRBV7-9 ASSLGAANEQF
TRBV29-1 SVSTGVDRETQY
TRBV7-9 ASSLARAETDTQY
TRBV4-3 ASSQDRGTGLIYGYT
TRBV9 ASSVGRGDTSGANVLT
TRBV6-5 ASSARNEQF
TRBV5-1 ASTGGFSDTEAF
TRBV19 ASSMVTSGGTYPLSPSEETQY
TRBV4-1 ASSQEWKTQY
TRBV4-1 ASSQGLTLVGETQY
TRBV5-1 ASIGSATEAF
TRBV4-1 ASSQGGLVAKNIQY
TRBV13 ASRAWGGSYEQY
TRBV30 AWSAEREHNEQF
TRBV7-9 ASSSSGEQY
TRBV5-6 ASSFLDRNTEAF